This T cell receptor (beta chain) was retrieved from a study of shared clonotypes between healthy human individuals. The study, taken as a whole, reports: Memory subsets generally showed lower estimated richness than naive subsets.

Trimming at V came to 3 bases and at J to 4 bases, leaving 1 base not matched to a gene. CDR3 length: 14 amino acids. CDR1 and CDR2 from the germline V gene are WNHNN and SYGVQD (reference sequence). As to this clone: Its antigen is unidentified.

CD8 cells regarded as naive lacked CD45RO, were positively chosen for CCR7, and omitted terminally differentiated effector memory CD45RA+ cells. DNA at about 0.2 ug, 25,000 to 35,000 T cell genomes, went into sorted-subset replicate PCRs. Some clones are missing from TCRdb's copy, which holds only in-frame ones; the method was immunoSEQ multiplex PCR. The table shows under 1 million clones, with approximately 92% occurring only once. This sequence joins TRBV10-1 and TRBJ2-2, with 8 bases fitting TRBD2. Sequencing was done on a sample of naive CD8+ T cells sorted from blood. The source of this sequence is a man aged 30-40 years in good health. CDR3 loop: CASSDGRATGELFF. CDR3 bases: TGCGCCAGCAGTGACGGGAGGGCCACCGGGGAGCTGTTTTTT.